These 19 T cell receptor beta chains came from one sample sequenced in a study of OX40 agonist ivuxolimab in advanced cancers. Only in-frame clones appear in the TCRdb table, and some are missing; sequencing was by immunoSEQ multiplex PCR. The sample records 11,000 to 15,000 clones, around 87% being singletons. The source was CD4+ or CD8+ T cells sorted from blood, collected in a trial of the OX40 agonist ivuxolimab. The receptors were sampled from an adult with an advanced solid tumor such as melanoma, head and neck, liver or kidney cancer.

The gene calls are TRBV6-6 and TRBJ2-3; 13 positions match TRBD2. The CDR3 is 16 amino acids. Germline V gene sequence: CDR1 MNHNY, CDR2 SVGAGI (reference sequence). After removal of 9 bases from V and 0 bases from J, the junction contained 6 bases not matched to a gene. This CDR3 reads CARTSGGSTSTDTQYF. CDR3 DNA sequence: TGTGCCAGGACTAGCGGGGGGTCTACTAGCACAGATACGCAGTATTTT.

The chain employs TRBV7-2 and TRBJ1-4; a possible D gene is TRBD1 (5 bases). V was cut by 6 bases and J by 8 bases, with 16 bases left in between. Looked up from germline, CDR1 is SGHTA and CDR2 is FQGNSA. This CDR3 has 14 residues. CDR3: CASSHGTNGEKLFF. Written as DNA, the CDR3 is TGTGCCAGCAGTCACGGGACGAATGGCGAAAAACTGTTTTTT. Filled out from reference TRBV7-2 and TRBJ1-4, the complete variable domain reads GAGVSQSPSNKVTEKGKDVELRCDPISGHTALYWYRQSLGQGLEFLIYFQGNSAPDKSGLPSDRFSAERTGGSVSTLTIQRTQQEDSAVYLCASSHGTNGEKLFFGSGTQLSVL.

The chain combines TRBV5-4 with TRBJ2-2; 7 nucleotides agree with TRBD2. The CDR3 contains 16 residues. Per the germline V gene, CDR1 is SGHNT and CDR2 is YYREEE (reference sequence). Trimming cost V 4 bases and J 1 base; bases outside gene matches: 7. CDR3 in amino acids: CASSPPGLQNTGELFF. In DNA, the CDR3 is TGTGCCAGCAGCCCCCCGGGACTACAGAACACCGGGGAGCTGTTTTTT.

V gene TRBV15 combines with J gene TRBJ2-2; no firm D call. Germline assignment: CDR1 LNHNV and CDR2 YYDKDF (reference sequence). The CDR3 is made up of 12 amino acids. Trimming cost V 0 bases and J 4 bases, with 0 bases left between them. The CDR3 DNA is TGTGCCACCAGCAGAGACACCGGGGAGCTGTTTTTT. Translating gives CATSRDTGELFF.

The rearrangement joins TRBV6-5 to TRBJ1-6; 9 bases agree with TRBD1. Germline V gene sequence: CDR1 MNHEY, CDR2 SVGAGI. This CDR3 has 13 amino acids. Losses at the gene ends were 8 bases for V and 5 bases for J; bases not matched to a gene: 1. In DNA, the CDR3 is TGTGCCAGCGGGGACAGGGATAATTCACCCCTCCACTTT. Its protein product is CASGDRDNSPLHF.

The CDR3 DNA reads TGTGCCAGCAGCTTAGCGCGGGTGACAGGGGGCCACACTGAAGCTTTCTTT. Encoded protein: CASSLARVTGGHTEAFF. V is TRBV7-2 and J is TRBJ1-1; 10 bases are shared with TRBD1. The CDR3 contains 17 residues. Trimming cost V 0 bases and J 3 bases; bases outside gene matches: 7. Germline V gene sequence: CDR1 SGHTA, CDR2 FQGNSA.

The chain recombines TRBV25-1 with TRBJ2-3; D is undetermined. The germline gives CDR1 MGHDK, CDR2 SYGVNS. Deletions cut 1 base from V and 4 bases from J, with 6 bases between. This CDR3 spans 13 amino acids. CDR3 loop: CASSELVPDTQYF. The CDR3 DNA is TGTGCCAGCAGTGAATTAGTACCAGATACGCAGTATTTT. The whole variable domain, remainder taken from reference TRBV25-1 and TRBJ2-3, is EADIYQTPRYLVIGTGKKITLECSQTMGHDKMYWYQQDPGMELHLIHYSYGVNSTEKGDLSSESTVSRIRTEHFPLTLESARPSHTSQYLCASSELVPDTQYFGPGTRLTVL.

The chain carries TRBV5-1 and TRBJ2-2; D remains unclear. Germline lookup yields CDR1 SGHRS and CDR2 YFSETQ. The CDR3 loop spans 14 amino acids. The V end was cut by 0 bases, the J end by 4 bases, with 7 bases between. The CDR3 DNA sequence: TGCGCCAGCAGCTTGGAACTGAGCACCGGGGAGCTGTTTTTT. It is translated as CASSLELSTGELFF.

This chain links TRBV7-6 with TRBJ2-5, with 13 positions matching TRBD2. J gave up 4 bases and V 1 base, and 6 bases lay outside the gene matches. CDR3 length: 17 residues. Germline values: CDR1 SGHVS, CDR2 FNYEAQ. CDR3 coding DNA: TGTGCCAGCAGCTTAGGGACTAGCGGGGGCTATGGAGAGACCCAGTACTTC. As protein: CASSLGTSGGYGETQYF.

The chain joins TRBV6-1 to TRBJ2-5; 8 bases match TRBD1. There are 14 residues in the CDR3. The V segment lost 5 bases and the J segment 2 bases; nucleotides outside the gene matches: 4. The V gene's germline CDR1 is MNHNS and CDR2 SASEGT. The CDR3 spells CASSRTGWQETQYF. For the CDR3, the DNA is TGTGCCAGCAGTAGGACAGGGTGGCAAGAGACCCAGTACTTC.

The chain joins TRBV11-3 to TRBJ2-1; 9 bases align to TRBD1. CDR1 and CDR2 from the germline V gene are SGHNT and YENEEA. V dropped 5 bases and J dropped 6; count of bases not matched to a gene: 11. CDR3 length: 16 amino acids. CDR3 amino acids: CASSEGFGTGFNEQFF. The CDR3 DNA sequence: TGTGCCAGCAGCGAAGGCTTCGGGACAGGGTTCAATGAGCAGTTCTTC.

The chain carries TRBV5-5 and TRBJ2-7, with 8 bases that match TRBD1. With V trimmed by 4 bases and J by 7 bases, 7 bases remained unmatched. This CDR3 comprises 13 residues. CDR1 and CDR2 from the germline V gene are SGHKS and YYEKEE (reference sequence). The CDR3 spells CASSRTGPGEQYF. In DNA, the CDR3 is TGTGCCAGCAGCCGGACAGGGCCCGGGGAGCAGTACTTC.

The J gene is TRBJ2-3, the V gene TRBV11-3; 7 positions match TRBD2. Germline values: CDR1 SGHNT, CDR2 YENEEA. V was pared by 2 bases and J by 1 base, with 0 bases of the junction left unmatched. The length of the CDR3 is 14 residues. Here the CDR3 reads CASSLSGGTDTQYF. CDR3 nucleotide sequence: TGTGCCAGCAGCTTAAGCGGGGGCACAGATACGCAGTATTTT. The full variable domain, its missing parts supplied by reference TRBV11-3 and TRBJ2-3, is EAGVVQSPRYKIIEKKQPVAFWCNPISGHNTLYWYLQNLGQGPELLIRYENEEAVDDSQLPKDRFSAERLKGVDSTLKIQPAELGDSAVYLCASSLSGGTDTQYFGPGTRLTVL.

This clone was seen only a few times. This rearrangement joins TRBV5-1 to TRBJ1-1; no definite D call. Trimming left V 4 bases short and J 10 bases short, with 17 bases between. The germline CDR1 and CDR2 sequences are SGHRS and YFSETQ. The CDR3 extends over 13 amino acids. The CDR3 loop is CASSLTTGSSAFF. The DNA of the CDR3 is TGCGCCAGCAGCCTTACCACCGGCAGTTCAGCTTTCTTT.

This sequence joins TRBV19 and TRBJ2-5; TRBD2 matches 8 bases. The CDR3 consists of 14 residues. CDR1 is LNHDA, CDR2 SQIVND, per germline (reference sequence). V lost 5 bases and J lost 4; bases outside the gene matches: 6. The CDR3 DNA reads as TGTGCCAGTAGTCAAGCGGGGGTTTCAGAGACCCAGTACTTC. Encoded protein: CASSQAGVSETQYF.

This clone has only one observation. The chain is built from TRBV4-1 and TRBJ2-5, with TRBD2 matching 11 bases. Germline CDR1 is MGHRA and CDR2 is YSYEKL. The length of the CDR3 is 15 residues. Unmatched junction bases numbered 4, after V lost 2 bases and J lost 5 bases. CDR3 nucleotide sequence: TGCGCCAGCAGCCAATCGGGACTAGCGGCGGAGACCCAGTACTTC. This sequence encodes CASSQSGLAAETQYF.

V usage is TRBV9 and J usage is TRBJ2-5; D is possibly TRBD1 or TRBD2 (5 bases each). The CDR3 extends over 14 amino acids. Trimming cost V 4 bases and J 4 bases, with 14 bases left between them. Germline V gene sequence: CDR1 SGDLS, CDR2 YYNGEE. The CDR3 DNA reads TGTGCCAGCAGCACGAGGGACGGGGTAGAGACCCAGTACTTC. Translated: CASSTRDGVETQYF.

In its sample, this clone was seen a few times. The V and J genes are TRBV29-1 and TRBJ1-2; D is possibly TRBD1 (5 bases). The CDR3 spans 12 residues. V gave up 3 bases and J gave up 8 bases, with 13 bases separating them. Germline CDR1 and CDR2: SQVTM and ANQGSEA. The chain's CDR3 is CSVDTPWGGYTF. The CDR3 nucleotides are TGCAGCGTTGACACACCGTGGGGGGGCTACACCTTC.

The chain couples TRBV4-1 to TRBJ1-5, with TRBD1 as a possible D gene (5 bases). The CDR3 spans 18 residues. Looked up from germline, CDR1 is MGHRA and CDR2 is YSYEKL. Trimming pared 0 bases from V and 5 bases from J, leaving 20 bases between. This CDR3 reads CASSQEEGADTGYQPQHF. CDR3 DNA: TGCGCCAGCAGCCAAGAGGAAGGGGCCGACACGGGGTATCAGCCCCAGCATTTT.